This passage covers 24 T cell receptor beta chains from one sample sequenced in a study of blood T cell repertoires in COVID-19. Libraries were prepared by immunoSEQ multiplex PCR; TCRdb keeps only in-frame clonotypes and omits some of them. Here the sample spans about 75,000 clones, 86% being singletons. Material: peripheral blood. Receptor source: an elderly man with COVID-19, enrolled during active disease.

This chain uses TRBV19 with TRBJ1-5; 8 bases match TRBD1. With V trimmed by 9 bases and J by 0 bases, 4 bases remained unmatched. The length of the CDR3 is 14 residues. Looked up from germline, CDR1 is LNHDA and CDR2 is SQIVND (reference sequence). The CDR3 nucleotides are TGTGCCAGCAGGGGGCCCTATAGCAATCAGCCCCAGCATTTT. It codes for CASRGPYSNQPQHF.

This clone was counted only a few times. This chain connects TRBV28 to TRBJ1-1, with 8 bases lining up with TRBD1. Losses at the gene ends were 9 bases for V and 6 bases for J; bases not matched to a gene: 6. The CDR3 runs to 12 residues. From germline, CDR1 is MDHEN and CDR2 SYDVKM. CDR3 amino acids: CASRQGFAEAFF. For the CDR3, the DNA is TGTGCCAGTCGACAGGGGTTCGCTGAAGCTTTCTTT.

This clone was picked up a small number of times. The chain combines TRBV5-1 with TRBJ2-1; the match to TRBD1 covers 8 bases. The CDR3 consists of 16 residues. V lost 2 bases to trimming and J lost 1 base; unmatched junction nucleotides: 5. Germline V lookup: CDR1 SGHRS, CDR2 YFSETQ. The CDR3 is CASSFRGQRSYNEQFF. The DNA of the CDR3 is TGCGCCAGCAGCTTCAGGGGGCAGAGGTCCTACAATGAGCAGTTCTTC.

The chain combines TRBV4-2 with TRBJ1-4; perhaps TRBD1 as D (5 bases). V dropped 4 bases and J dropped 8 bases, with 20 bases sitting between them. The CDR3 runs to 16 residues. Germline lookup yields CDR1 LGHNA and CDR2 YNFKEQ. CDR3 in DNA: TGTGCCAGCAGCCTCGCCTGGACAAATGATGGGGAAAAACTGTTTTTT. This sequence encodes CASSLAWTNDGEKLFF.

A few counts support this clone. The V call is TRBV28, the J call TRBJ1-5, with 7 bases matching TRBD1. This CDR3 is 15 amino acids long. The V and J ends lost 5 bases and 0 bases, in that order; junction bases with no gene match: 4. CDR1 is MDHEN, CDR2 SYDVKM, per germline. The CDR3 DNA follows: TGTGCCAGCAGTCCGGACAGGATTAGCAATCAGCCCCAGCATTTT. It translates to CASSPDRISNQPQHF.

This chain uses TRBV19 with TRBJ1-2; D gene unclear. The V and J ends lost 4 bases and 4 bases respectively, with 10 bases between them. The CDR3 length is 13 residues. CDR1 is LNHDA and CDR2 is SQIVND in the germline V gene (reference sequence). CDR3 loop: CASSNQAPYGYTF. The CDR3 DNA sequence: TGTGCCAGTAGTAACCAGGCACCCTATGGCTACACCTTC.

The rearrangement uses TRBV3-1 (or the pseudogene TRBV3-2) and TRBJ2-1, with 13 bases aligning to TRBD2. Germline assignment: CDR1 LGHDT and CDR2 YNNKEL (reference sequence). The CDR3 has 17 residues. Trimming removed 4 bases from V and 3 bases from J; junction bases left unmatched: 6. This CDR3 reads CASSRLTSGGDYNEQFF. The CDR3 DNA reads TGTGCCAGCAGCCGCCTCACTAGCGGGGGGGACTACAATGAGCAGTTCTTC.

As DNA, the CDR3 is TGTGCCAGCAGCCAAGGGTGGACTCCCTCGGGGACTGAAGCTTTCTTT. Residues: CASSQGWTPSGTEAFF. The V and J genes are TRBV3-1 (or the pseudogene TRBV3-2) and TRBJ1-1; D is uncertain. The V gene's germline CDR1 is LGHDT and CDR2 YNNKEL (reference sequence). This CDR3 comprises 16 residues. V lost 1 base and J lost 5, with 17 bases in between.

This sequence joins TRBV6-2 or TRBV6-3 and TRBJ1-1; tentative D call: TRBD1 (5 bases). With 6 bases removed from V and 0 bases from J, the gap between germline ends came to 11 bases. In germline, CDR1 is MNHEY, CDR2 SVGEGT. CDR3 length: 14 residues. CDR3 loop: CASSLGRMNTEAFF. Written as DNA, the CDR3 is TGTGCCAGCAGCCTGGGGCGCATGAACACTGAAGCTTTCTTT.

The chain uses TRBV5-4 and TRBJ1-5; 10 bases fit TRBD1. With V trimmed by 4 bases and J by 0 bases, 7 bases remained unmatched. The germline CDR1 and CDR2 sequences are SGHNT and YYREEE (reference sequence). The CDR3 has 17 amino acids. CDR3: CASSPMTGGNSNQPQHF. The CDR3, as DNA: TGTGCCAGCAGCCCCATGACAGGGGGCAATAGCAATCAGCCCCAGCATTTT.

This chain connects TRBV7-9 to TRBJ1-2; 11 nucleotides align to TRBD1. This CDR3 contains 15 residues. V dropped 2 bases and J dropped 4; count of bases not matched to a gene: 3. Looked up from germline, CDR1 is SEHNR and CDR2 is FQNEAQ (reference sequence). The CDR3 DNA sequence: TGTGCCAGCAGCTTATCGGACAGGGGGCCCTATGGCTACACCTTC. The encoded protein is CASSLSDRGPYGYTF.

This chain links TRBV7-2 with TRBJ2-7; possible D gene TRBD1, 6 bases. The length of the CDR3 is 15 residues. Germline V gene data show CDR1 as SGHTA and CDR2 as FQGNSA. V was clipped by 5 bases and J by 3 bases, with 17 bases between them. The DNA for the CDR3 is TGTGCCAGCAGCACCATACCCGGGACACTCTACGAGCAGTACTTC. This sequence encodes CASSTIPGTLYEQYF.

J is TRBJ1-5 and V is TRBV2; D is ambiguous. Trimming pared 3 bases from V and 2 bases from J, leaving 11 bases between. The CDR3 is 15 residues long. Looked up from germline, CDR1 is SNHLY and CDR2 is FYNNEI. CDR3 sequence reads: CASSEYGRGNQPQHF. CDR3 nucleotide sequence: TGTGCCAGCAGTGAGTATGGGCGCGGCAATCAGCCCCAGCATTTT.

CDR3 amino acids: CASSPSWRNTEAFF. The CDR3 DNA follows: TGTGCCAGCAGTCCATCCTGGAGGAACACTGAAGCTTTCTTT. The genes are TRBV6-5 and TRBJ1-1, with unresolved D. The CDR3 loop spans 14 amino acids. The ends were cut back, 5 bases at V and 1 base at J, with 11 bases in the middle. Germline CDR1 MNHEY, CDR2 SVGAGI.

The chain links TRBV5-4 to TRBJ1-2; D possibly corresponds to TRBD1 (5 bases). Germline loops: CDR1 SGHNT, CDR2 YYREEE (reference sequence). Trimming cost V 6 bases and J 3 bases, with 15 bases left between them. The CDR3 has 14 residues. This CDR3 reads CASISAGVDYGYTF. The CDR3 nucleotides are TGTGCCAGCATCTCAGCGGGGGTGGACTATGGCTACACCTTC.

This clone was counted a few times. V gene TRBV3-1 (or the pseudogene TRBV3-2) combines with J gene TRBJ2-7; 11 bases are a match to TRBD2. This CDR3 is built from 16 residues. From germline, CDR1 is LGHDT and CDR2 YNNKEL (reference sequence). Losses at the gene ends were 1 base for V and 1 base for J; bases not matched to a gene: 3. The CDR3 bases are TGTGCCAGCAGCCAAGCCGGGACTAGCGGATCCTACGAGCAGTACTTC. Protein sequence: CASSQAGTSGSYEQYF.

The rearrangement links TRBV7-2 to TRBJ2-1; 9 nucleotides align to TRBD2. This CDR3 is built from 16 residues. Germline CDR1 SGHTA, CDR2 FQGNSA. V lost 5 bases and J lost 9; bases outside the gene matches: 14. CDR3 bases: TGTGCCAGCAGCCGTCAGCGGGGGGTTCGTCTGGGTGAGCAGTTCTTC. Amino acid sequence: CASSRQRGVRLGEQFF.

V usage is TRBV7-6 and J usage is TRBJ1-6; a possible D gene is TRBD1 (6 bases). Trimming took off 1 base at V and 5 bases at J, with 6 bases between the two ends. Germline V CDR1 and CDR2: SGHVS, FNYEAQ. This CDR3 is built from 14 residues. The CDR3 nucleotides are TGTGCCAGCAGCTTAGGGACAGATAATTCACCCCTCCACTTT. Amino acid sequence: CASSLGTDNSPLHF.

The chain is built from TRBV5-4 and TRBJ1-6; 7 bases are a match to TRBD1. The V segment lost 3 bases and the J segment 6 bases; nucleotides outside the gene matches: 6. The CDR3 runs to 15 residues. From germline, CDR1 is SGHNT and CDR2 YYREEE (reference sequence). The CDR3 coding sequence is TGTGCCAGCAGCTCCACAGGGGTAGGTAATTCACCCCTCCACTTT. Protein product: CASSSTGVGNSPLHF. Filled out from reference TRBV5-4 and TRBJ1-6, the complete variable domain reads ETGVTQSPTHLIKTRGQQVTLRCSSQSGHNTVSWYQQALGQGPQFIFQYYREEENGRGNFPPRFSGLQFPNYSSELNVNALELDDSALYLCASSSTGVGNSPLHFGNGTRLTVT.

CDR3 in DNA: TGTGCCAGCTCAGCCCCGGGGGGCACTGAAGCTTTCTTT. It translates to CASSAPGGTEAFF. V and J are TRBV18 and TRBJ1-1; D might be TRBD1 (5 bases). Trimming removed 5 bases from V and 4 bases from J, with 11 bases in between. Looked up from germline, CDR1 is KGHSH and CDR2 is LQKENI. CDR3 length: 13 amino acids.

This sequence joins TRBV6-6 and TRBJ2-2, with TRBD1 identical over 7 bases. Germline CDR1 and CDR2: MNHNY and SVGAGI (reference sequence). With 6 bases clipped from V and 3 bases from J, the junction kept 4 bases outside the gene matches. The CDR3 has 14 residues. The chain's CDR3 is CASRTGFDTGELFF. CDR3 nucleotide sequence: TGTGCCAGCAGGACAGGGTTCGACACCGGGGAGCTGTTTTTT.

The chain is built from TRBV6-2 or TRBV6-3 and TRBJ2-2, with 7 bases that match TRBD2. CDR3 length equals 15 residues. CDR1 and CDR2 (germline): MNHEY, SVGEGT. V was clipped by 5 bases and J by 0 bases; unmatched bases: 3. CDR3 sequence (DNA): TGTGCCAGCAGTCGCGGACTAGCGAACACCGGGGAGCTGTTTTTT. Translation: CASSRGLANTGELFF.

The gene calls are TRBV6-5 and TRBJ1-1; 9 bases match TRBD1. This CDR3 has 15 amino acids. V was pared by 5 bases and J by 3 bases, with 7 bases of the junction left unmatched. CDR1 and CDR2 from the germline V gene are MNHEY and SVGAGI. CDR3 region: CASSPGQGWDTEAFF. As DNA, the CDR3 is TGTGCCAGCAGTCCGGGACAGGGTTGGGACACTGAAGCTTTCTTT.

Here the CDR3 DNA reads TGTGCCAGCAGCCAGGAGAGGACAGGGGGCGGGACTGAAGCTTTCTTT. It yields the protein CASSQERTGGGTEAFF. The chain couples TRBV7-8 to TRBJ1-1; 11 nucleotides match TRBD1. Trimming removed 5 bases from V and 5 bases from J; junction bases left unmatched: 10. The germline V gene encodes CDR1 SGHVS and CDR2 FQNEAQ. The length of the CDR3 is 16 residues.